These T cell receptor beta chains were read from a single sample in a study of T cell responses to AZD1222 COVID-19 vaccine. Repertoires were generated with immunoSEQ multiplex PCR, while TCRdb's copy carries only in-frame clones and drops some. The sample lists roughly 85,000 clones, about nine tenths occurring once. The source was peripheral blood, collected 28 days after the second AZD1222 dose. These receptors all come from an adult who received the AZD1222 COVID-19 vaccine. Each CDR3 is given with its conserved first and last residue. Each record gives: V gene, clone size, D gene, J gene, CDR3 protein, CDR3 DNA. A D gene is named only where the DNA matches it firmly. Size values are once, few and many counts, or a class for expanded clones, and some rows have none.

V: TRBV6-1; size: .; D: TRBD1; J: TRBJ1-4; CDR3: CASSDWTGQDEKLFF; DNA: TGTGCCAGCAGTGATTGGACAGGTCAAGATGAAAAACTGTTTTTT
V: TRBV23-1; size: .; D: .; J: TRBJ1-4; CDR3: CASNPGAEKLFF; DNA: TGCGCCAGCAACCCCGGGGCTGAAAAACTGTTTTTT
V: TRBV5-1; size: .; D: TRBD1; J: TRBJ1-6; CDR3: CASSLDTGGANSPLHF; DNA: TGCGCCAGCAGCTTGGATACAGGGGGCGCCAATTCACCCCTCCACTTT
V: TRBV29-1; size: .; D: .; J: TRBJ1-1; CDR3: CSVENKGNTEAFF; DNA: TGCAGCGTTGAGAACAAGGGGAACACTGAAGCTTTCTTT
V: TRBV7-9; size: .; D: .; J: TRBJ1-2; CDR3: CASSLGGAANYGYTF; DNA: TGTGCCAGCAGCTTAGGTGGGGCGGCTAACTATGGCTACACCTTC
V: TRBV6-5; size: .; D: TRBD1; J: TRBJ1-2; CDR3: CASRSTGGNYGYTF; DNA: TGTGCCAGCAGATCGACAGGGGGCAACTATGGCTACACCTTC
V: TRBV10-3; size: once; D: TRBD2; J: TRBJ2-5; CDR3: CAIKPSGGDQETQYF; DNA: TGTGCCATCAAGCCTAGCGGGGGAGATCAAGAGACCCAGTACTTC
V: TRBV3-1/TRBV3-2; size: once; D: TRBD2; J: TRBJ2-7; CDR3: CASSLGLAGFEQYF; DNA: TGTGCCAGCAGCCTCGGACTAGCGGGTTTCGAGCAGTACTTC
V: TRBV30; size: .; D: TRBD1; J: TRBJ1-1; CDR3: CAWSSNRGGTEAFF; DNA: TGTGCCTGGAGTTCCAACAGGGGAGGCACTGAAGCTTTCTTT
V: TRBV6-5; size: .; D: .; J: TRBJ1-6; CDR3: CASGLQGSGSPLHF; DNA: TGTGCCAGCGGACTACAGGGTAGTGGTTCACCCCTCCACTTT
V: TRBV3-1/TRBV3-2; size: .; D: .; J: TRBJ1-2; CDR3: CASSQEAIGVSYGYTF; DNA: TGTGCCAGCAGCCAAGAAGCGATCGGAGTGTCCTATGGCTACACCTTC
V: TRBV20-1; size: .; D: .; J: TRBJ1-2; CDR3: CSASVQGQGYTF; DNA: TGCAGTGCTAGTGTGCAGGGGCAAGGCTACACCTTC
V: TRBV10-3; size: .; D: .; J: TRBJ2-2; CDR3: CAISDPNTGELFF; DNA: TGTGCCATCAGTGACCCAAACACCGGGGAGCTGTTTTTT
V: TRBV5-1; size: .; D: .; J: TRBJ1-1; CDR3: CASKRVEGMGTEAFF; DNA: TGCGCCAGCAAGAGGGTAGAGGGGATGGGAACTGAAGCTTTCTTT
V: TRBV12-3/TRBV12-4; size: .; D: .; J: TRBJ2-7; CDR3: CASTKGLEQYF; DNA: TGTGCCAGCACTAAGGGACTCGAGCAGTACTTC
V: TRBV2; size: .; D: .; J: TRBJ2-5; CDR3: CASSETRVSETQYF; DNA: TGTGCCAGCAGTGAGACTAGAGTCTCAGAGACCCAGTACTTC
V: TRBV3-1/TRBV3-2; size: once; D: .; J: TRBJ1-1; CDR3: CASSQGMGNTEAFF; DNA: TGTGCCAGCAGCCAAGGAATGGGGAACACTGAAGCTTTCTTT
V: TRBV6-5; size: .; D: .; J: TRBJ1-2; CDR3: CASSILKNYGYTF; DNA: TGTGCCAGCAGTATATTAAAAAACTATGGCTACACCTTC
V: TRBV28; size: .; D: TRBD1; J: TRBJ1-2; CDR3: CASFSTTGNYGYTF; DNA: TGTGCCAGCTTTTCGACGACAGGGAACTATGGCTACACCTTC
V: TRBV11-3; size: once; D: TRBD1; J: TRBJ2-1; CDR3: CASSRHLTGEQQFF; DNA: TGTGCCAGCAGCCGACACTTAACAGGGGAACAGCAGTTCTTC
V: TRBV10-3; size: .; D: .; J: TRBJ2-2; CDR3: CAISENLMAGELFF; DNA: TGTGCCATCAGTGAAAATTTGATGGCCGGGGAGCTGTTTTTT
V: TRBV19; size: .; D: .; J: TRBJ1-2; CDR3: CASSPTEPQNYGYTF; DNA: TGTGCCAGTAGTCCGACAGAACCCCAAAACTATGGCTACACCTTC
V: TRBV4-1; size: .; D: .; J: TRBJ1-6; CDR3: CASSLAPHGVNSPLHF; DNA: TGCGCCAGCTCTCTAGCCCCCCACGGGGTGAATTCACCCCTCCACTTT
V: TRBV5-4; size: .; D: TRBD2; J: TRBJ2-3; CDR3: CASSRGLDGRADTQYF; DNA: TGTGCCAGCAGCCGCGGACTAGACGGGCGTGCAGATACGCAGTATTTT
V: TRBV9; size: .; D: TRBD1; J: TRBJ1-1; CDR3: CASSRGQGAVDTEAFF; DNA: TGTGCCAGCAGCCGGGGACAGGGGGCGGTCGACACTGAAGCTTTCTTT
V: TRBV28; size: .; D: .; J: TRBJ1-5; CDR3: CASRPAGGNQPQHF; DNA: TGTGCCAGCAGGCCAGCAGGGGGCAATCAGCCCCAGCATTTT
V: TRBV3-1/TRBV3-2; size: .; D: .; J: TRBJ1-2; CDR3: CASSQGGGYTF; DNA: TGTGCCAGCAGCCAAGGTGGTGGCTACACCTTC
V: TRBV6-1; size: once; D: .; J: TRBJ1-3; CDR3: CASSEGLLSGNTIYF; DNA: TGTGCCAGCAGTGAGGGCCTGCTCTCTGGAAACACCATATATTTT
V: TRBV7-2; size: .; D: .; J: TRBJ1-5; CDR3: CASSPRGGIQPQHF; DNA: TGTGCCAGCAGCCCCAGAGGGGGTATTCAGCCCCAGCATTTT
V: TRBV15; size: .; D: .; J: TRBJ1-6; CDR3: CATSTGTAPSPLHF; DNA: TGTGCCACCAGCACAGGGACGGCTCCTTCACCCCTCCACTTT
V: TRBV4-3; size: .; D: .; J: TRBJ2-2; CDR3: CASSHGENTGELFF; DNA: TGCGCCAGCAGCCACGGGGAAAACACCGGGGAGCTGTTTTTT
V: TRBV24-1; size: .; D: .; J: TRBJ2-7; CDR3: CATSQGARYEQYF; DNA: TGTGCCACCAGTCAAGGGGCTCGCTACGAGCAGTACTTC
V: TRBV11-1; size: .; D: TRBD1; J: TRBJ1-1; CDR3: CASSLALQQGVLGTEAFF; DNA: TGTGCCAGCAGCTTAGCGCTTCAACAGGGGGTTTTGGGCACTGAAGCTTTCTTT
V: TRBV11-3; size: once; D: TRBD1; J: TRBJ2-2; CDR3: CASSPRQGSGELFF; DNA: TGTGCCAGCAGCCCCCGACAGGGGAGCGGGGAGCTGTTTTTT
V: TRBV11-2; size: .; D: TRBD1; J: TRBJ1-1; CDR3: CASSREQGFLGTEAFF; DNA: TGTGCCAGCAGCCGGGAACAGGGGTTCTTAGGCACTGAAGCTTTCTTT
V: TRBV5-1; size: .; D: .; J: TRBJ1-2; CDR3: CASSQHRERLNGYTF; DNA: TGCGCCAGCAGCCAACACAGGGAACGGTTAAATGGCTACACCTTC
V: TRBV24-1; size: .; D: TRBD2; J: TRBJ2-3; CDR3: CATSSLRGEDTQYF; DNA: TGTGCCACCAGTTCTCTTCGGGGGGAAGATACGCAGTATTTT
V: TRBV11-3; size: .; D: .; J: TRBJ1-6; CDR3: CASSTYNSPLHF; DNA: TGTGCCAGCAGCACCTACAATTCACCCCTCCACTTT
V: TRBV7-3; size: .; D: TRBD2; J: TRBJ2-3; CDR3: CASSPWTSTGDTQYF; DNA: TGTGCCAGCAGCCCCTGGACTAGTACCGGAGATACGCAGTATTTT
V: TRBV29-1; size: few; D: TRBD2; J: TRBJ2-3; CDR3: CSVGAGGNTQYF; DNA: TGCAGCGTTGGGGCCGGGGGGAATACGCAGTATTTT
V: TRBV3-1/TRBV3-2; size: .; D: TRBD1; J: TRBJ1-3; CDR3: CASSKGQGSSGNTIYF; DNA: TGTGCCAGCAGCAAAGGACAGGGCAGCTCTGGAAACACCATATATTTT
V: TRBV7-9; size: .; D: .; J: TRBJ1-5; CDR3: CASSSLAGYEPQHF; DNA: TGTGCCAGCAGCTCCCTTGCAGGGTACGAGCCCCAGCATTTT
V: TRBV10-3; size: .; D: TRBD2; J: TRBJ2-7; CDR3: CAISPGTSGGNYEQYF; DNA: TGTGCCATCAGCCCCGGGACTAGCGGGGGCAACTACGAGCAGTACTTC
V: TRBV5-1; size: .; D: .; J: TRBJ1-4; CDR3: CASSFGNSGILGEKLFF; DNA: TGCGCCAGCAGCTTTGGTAACTCCGGGATCTTGGGTGAAAAACTGTTTTTT
V: TRBV30; size: .; D: .; J: TRBJ2-7; CDR3: CAWSRGSYEQYF; DNA: TGTGCCTGGAGTAGAGGGAGCTACGAGCAGTACTTC
V: TRBV9; size: .; D: .; J: TRBJ2-1; CDR3: CASSVIGRSGHEQFF; DNA: TGTGCCAGCAGCGTAATTGGCCGCAGTGGCCATGAGCAGTTCTTC
V: TRBV7-8; size: .; D: TRBD2; J: TRBJ2-3; CDR3: CASTWTSGGDTQYF; DNA: TGTGCCAGCACCTGGACTAGCGGGGGGGATACGCAGTATTTT
V: TRBV30; size: .; D: .; J: TRBJ2-5; CDR3: CAWSPPPASETQYF; DNA: TGTGCCTGGAGCCCCCCCCCGGCTAGCGAGACCCAGTACTTC
V: TRBV6-5; size: .; D: TRBD1; J: TRBJ2-7; CDR3: CASSYSGTAYEQYF; DNA: TGTGCCAGCAGTTACTCGGGGACAGCCTACGAGCAGTACTTC
V: TRBV5-1; size: .; D: .; J: TRBJ2-7; CDR3: CASSLTDGYEQYF; DNA: TGCGCCAGCAGCTTGACGGACGGTTACGAGCAGTACTTC
V: TRBV5-1; size: .; D: TRBD1; J: TRBJ2-5; CDR3: CASSRRLGGEETQYF; DNA: TGCGCCAGCAGCCGAAGATTAGGGGGCGAAGAGACCCAGTACTTC
V: TRBV5-6; size: .; D: TRBD1; J: TRBJ1-1; CDR3: CASSLWTGENTEAFF; DNA: TGTGCCAGCAGCTTGTGGACAGGGGAGAACACTGAAGCTTTCTTT
V: TRBV3-1/TRBV3-2; size: .; D: .; J: TRBJ1-2; CDR3: CASSQERGGYTF; DNA: TGTGCCAGCAGCCAAGAACGGGGAGGCTACACCTTC
V: TRBV7-9; size: .; D: .; J: TRBJ2-7; CDR3: CASSPEGGQGVSYEQYF; DNA: TGTGCCAGCAGCCCAGAGGGGGGTCAGGGGGTCTCCTACGAGCAGTACTTC